Listed below are T cell receptor beta chains from one sample, sequenced in a study of neurological immune-mediated disorders. TCRdb analysed the 5' RACE reads with MiXCR anew, one entry per CDR3 protein. The sample holds some 76,000 distinct CDR3 sequences, about 3% seen once. The sample taken for sequencing was PBMCs. The receptors originated from a woman between 50 and 59 years old with multiple sclerosis. Both conserved end residues are part of each CDR3. A D gene is named only where the DNA matches it firmly. Clone size appears in some rows only: once, few, many, or a class for an expanded clone.

clone size: many
V gene: TRBV15
CDR3 length: 16
J gene: TRBJ2-7
D gene: NA
CDR3 protein: CATSRQAGGGFYEQYF
CDR3 DNA: TGTGCCACCAGCAGACAAGCCGGAGGGGGGTTCTACGAGCAGTACTTC

clone size: NA
V gene: TRBV7-2
CDR3 length: 14
J gene: TRBJ2-5
D gene: NA
CDR3 protein: CASSLAWWGENQYF
CDR3 DNA: TGTGCCAGCAGCTTAGCGTGGTGGGGAGAGAACCAGTACTTC

clone size: many
V gene: TRBV28
CDR3 length: 13
J gene: TRBJ2-5
D gene: NA
CDR3 protein: CASSLEGVETQYF
CDR3 DNA: TGTGCCAGCAGTTTAGAGGGGGTGGAGACCCAGTACTTC

clone size: many
V gene: TRBV5-4
CDR3 length: 17
J gene: TRBJ2-1
D gene: TRBD2
CDR3 protein: CASSSFWSSGPYNEQFF
CDR3 DNA: TGTGCCAGCAGCTCCTTCTGGTCTAGCGGACCCTACAATGAGCAGTTCTTC

clone size: many
V gene: TRBV5-1
CDR3 length: 14
J gene: TRBJ2-2
D gene: NA
CDR3 protein: CASSFDRHTGELFF
CDR3 DNA: TGCGCCAGCAGCTTCGACAGGCACACCGGGGAGCTGTTTTTT

clone size: many
V gene: TRBV7-2
CDR3 length: 13
J gene: TRBJ2-5
D gene: NA
CDR3 protein: CASSLEPEETQYF
CDR3 DNA: TGTGCCAGCAGCTTGGAGCCAGAGGAGACCCAGTACTTC

clone size: many
V gene: TRBV7-2
CDR3 length: 15
J gene: TRBJ2-3
D gene: NA
CDR3 protein: CASSLVSGLGDTQYF
CDR3 DNA: TGTGCCAGCAGCTTAGTATCGGGACTGGGGGATACGCAGTATTTT

clone size: many
V gene: TRBV12-3/TRBV12-4
CDR3 length: 13
J gene: TRBJ2-4
D gene: NA
CDR3 protein: CASSLDGGNIQYF
CDR3 DNA: TGTGCCAGCAGTTTGGACGGTGGGAACATTCAGTACTTC

clone size: many
V gene: TRBV20-1
CDR3 length: 14
J gene: TRBJ1-1
D gene: NA
CDR3 protein: CSASGWVMNTEAFF
CDR3 DNA: TGCAGTGCTAGTGGTTGGGTCATGAACACTGAAGCTTTCTTT

clone size: many
V gene: TRBV7-2
CDR3 length: 12
J gene: TRBJ2-7
D gene: NA
CDR3 protein: CASSFLPYEQYF
CDR3 DNA: TGTGCCAGCAGCTTCTTACCCTACGAGCAGTACTTC